This T cell receptor (beta chain) is drawn from a study of blood T cell repertoires in COVID-19. Background on the study: The samples span acute and convalescent COVID-19 from the United States, Italy and Spain. Sources were T cells, B-cell-depleted T cells, or PBMCs; the material itself was cDNA or gDNA.

Germline assignment: CDR1 SGHTA and CDR2 FQGNSA. The V gene lost 4 bases and the J gene lost 0 bases, with 13 bases spanning the gap. The CDR3 consists of 17 residues. In the authors' methods: Amplification of reference gene primers was used by the study to estimate nucleated cell counts. Assay: immunoSEQ multiplex PCR; the TCRdb copy retains only in-frame clones and omits some. From that table come the V and J calls and clone size; the DNA was used to work out D and trimming. The table has approximately 220,000 clones, over 70% seen once; the top ten hold 27%. V usage is TRBV7-2 and J usage is TRBJ2-6; D is perhaps TRBD2 (6 bases). The TCR was taken from a man in his forties or fifties with acute or convalescent COVID-19. Sequencing was carried out using peripheral blood. CDR3 bases: TGTGCCAGCAGCTGGGGGACTCCTAACTCTGGGGCCAACGTCCTGACTTTC. Translated: CASSWGTPNSGANVLTF.